This T cell receptor (beta chain) was found in a study of T cell responses to AZD1222 COVID-19 vaccine. Whole-study findings and limits: Baseline seropositivity occurred in only a handful of AZD1222 recipients.

CDR3 length: 14 residues. The V gene's germline CDR1 is KGHDR and CDR2 SFDVKD. The V end lost 0 bases, the J end lost 5 bases, and 6 bases lay between the germline ends. Profiling relied on immunoSEQ multiplex PCR, and the TCRdb table lists in-frame clones only, not all of them. The sample consists of some 180,000 clones, around 94% of them appearing once. Both about-4-week and about-12-week second-dose recipients were combined. Regarding this clone: The antigen is unknown.

This specimen consisted of peripheral blood, obtained 28 days after the second AZD1222 dose. The TCR originated in an adult who received the AZD1222 COVID-19 vaccine. The chain uses TRBV24-1 and TRBJ2-2, with D perhaps matching TRBD1 (6 bases). The CDR3: CATSDLQGTGELFF. CDR3 nucleotides: TGTGCCACCAGTGATTTGCAGGGGACCGGGGAGCTGTTTTTT.